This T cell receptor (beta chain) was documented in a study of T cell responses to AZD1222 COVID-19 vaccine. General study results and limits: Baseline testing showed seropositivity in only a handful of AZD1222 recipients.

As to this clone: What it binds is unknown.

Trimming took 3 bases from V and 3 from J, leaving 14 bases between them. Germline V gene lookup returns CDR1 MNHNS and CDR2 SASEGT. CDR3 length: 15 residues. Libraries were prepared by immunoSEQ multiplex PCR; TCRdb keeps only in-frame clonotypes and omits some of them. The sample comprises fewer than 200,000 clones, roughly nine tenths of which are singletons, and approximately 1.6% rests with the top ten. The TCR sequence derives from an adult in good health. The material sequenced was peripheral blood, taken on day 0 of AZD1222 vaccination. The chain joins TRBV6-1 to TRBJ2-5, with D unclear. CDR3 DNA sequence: TGTGCCAGCAGTGAGCGCGGTTGGATGAAAGAGACCCAGTACTTC. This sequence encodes CASSERGWMKETQYF.